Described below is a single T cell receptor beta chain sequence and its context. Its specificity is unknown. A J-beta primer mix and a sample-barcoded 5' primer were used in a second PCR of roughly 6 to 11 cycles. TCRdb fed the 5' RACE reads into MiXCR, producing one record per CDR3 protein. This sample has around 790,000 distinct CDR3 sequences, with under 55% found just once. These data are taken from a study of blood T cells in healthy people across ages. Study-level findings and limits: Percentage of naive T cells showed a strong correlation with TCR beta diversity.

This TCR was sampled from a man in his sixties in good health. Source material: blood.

This chain's CDR3 is CASSFRGQGQEKLFF. CDR3 nucleotides: TGTGCCAGCAGCTTTCGGGGACAGGGGCAAGAAAAACTGTTTTTT. This chain uses TRBV7-2 with TRBJ1-4, with TRBD1 identical over 10 bases. The CDR3 runs to 15 residues. Germline lookup yields CDR1 SGHTA and CDR2 FQGNSA. With 3 bases clipped from V and 8 bases from J, the junction kept 6 bases outside the gene matches.